The next 15 T cell receptor beta chains were all read from a single sample in a study of blood T cells in healthy people across ages. A second roughly 6 to 11 cycle PCR used barcoded and J-beta primers. One entry per CDR3 protein, called by TCRdb with MiXCR from the 5' RACE reads. Of roughly 680,000 distinct CDR3 sequences in the sample, 20% to 25% are singletons; the top ten hold roughly 3.9%. The sample taken for sequencing was blood. Source of these receptors: a man aged 65-85 years in good health.

At least ten counts were recorded for this clonotype. The chain combines TRBV4-1 with TRBJ2-5, with a possible D match to TRBD1 (5 bases). The CDR3 length is 15 residues. Trimming took off 2 bases at V and 1 base at J, with 11 bases between the two ends. Per germline, CDR1 MGHRA and CDR2 YSYEKL. In DNA, the CDR3 is TGCGCCAGCAGCCAATCGGTGACAGTCCAAGAGACCCAGTACTTC. Residues: CASSQSVTVQETQYF.

J is TRBJ2-1 and V is TRBV20-1; TRBD2 aligns across 8 bases. The CDR3 sequence is 14 residues long. Germline V gene data show CDR1 as DFQATT and CDR2 as SNEGSKA (reference sequence). With 1 base clipped from V and 4 bases from J, the junction kept 3 bases outside the gene matches. CDR3 DNA sequence: TGCAGTGCTAGAGCCGGCGGGAGGTACAATGAGCAGTTCTTC. Amino acids: CSARAGGRYNEQFF.

This clonotype was seen more than once but under ten times. The chain is built from TRBV6-1 and TRBJ1-5; tentative D call: TRBD1 (5 bases). The V gene lost 6 bases and the J gene lost 4 bases, with 10 bases spanning the gap. CDR1 is MNHNS and CDR2 is SASEGT in the germline V gene. The CDR3 loop spans 13 amino acids. The CDR3 region has the DNA TGTGCCAGCAGAGGGGATGAGAATCAGCCCCAGCATTTT. It is translated as CASRGDENQPQHF.

The gene calls are TRBV3-1 and TRBJ2-7; D remains unclear. Germline-derived CDR1 and CDR2 are LGHDT and YNNKEL (reference sequence). Trimming removed 2 bases from V and 0 bases from J, with 5 bases in between. The CDR3 runs 13 residues. The CDR3 loop reads CASSQLASYEQYF. The CDR3 DNA reads as TGTGCCAGCAGCCAATTGGCCTCCTACGAGCAGTACTTC.

The chain is built from TRBV29-1 and TRBJ2-1; D may match TRBD1 or TRBD2 (6 bases each). Germline lookup yields CDR1 SQVTM and CDR2 ANQGSEA. The V end was cut by 1 base, the J end by 7 bases, with 14 bases between. The CDR3 covers 14 residues. CDR3: CSVEGVGGLNEQFF. The CDR3 coding sequence is TGCAGCGTTGAAGGGGTTGGGGGGCTTAATGAGCAGTTCTTC.

The CDR3: CASSLDTGESYGYTF. As DNA, the CDR3 is TGCGCCAGCAGCCTTGACACAGGGGAGAGCTATGGCTACACCTTC. The chain is built from TRBV5-1 and TRBJ1-2; 7 positions agree with TRBD1. Germline V gives CDR1 SGHRS, CDR2 YFSETQ. The trim removed 4 bases at V and 4 bases at J, leaving 10 bases unmatched. The CDR3 loop spans 15 amino acids.

The chain links TRBV27 to TRBJ2-1, with D perhaps given as TRBD1 or TRBD2 (10 bases each). V was cut by 5 bases and J by 6 bases, with 29 bases left in between. The CDR3 covers 19 residues. CDR1 and CDR2 (germline): MNHEY, SMNVEV (reference sequence). CDR3 sequence reads: CASSIRQGALAGAINEQFF. CDR3 in DNA: TGTGCCAGCAGTATACGACAGGGGGCTCTAGCGGGAGCGATCAATGAGCAGTTCTTC.

This clonotype was detected only a few times. The gene calls are TRBV15 and TRBJ2-4; D perhaps matches TRBD1 (5 bases). The CDR3 runs to 17 residues. The germline V gene encodes CDR1 LNHNV and CDR2 YYDKDF (reference sequence). The V gene lost 0 bases and the J gene lost 3 bases, with 15 bases spanning the gap. CDR3 DNA sequence: TGTGCCACCAGCAGAGAGGGTACAGGCCACGGCAAAAACATTCAGTACTTC. This codes for CATSREGTGHGKNIQYF.

This clonotype was counted only a few times. The chain combines TRBV3-1 with TRBJ2-1; 14 bases are a match to TRBD2. The CDR3 length is 15 residues. V shed 1 base and J 15 bases; nucleotides not matched to a gene: 8. Germline assignment: CDR1 LGHDT and CDR2 YNNKEL (reference sequence). Here the CDR3 DNA reads TGTGCCAGCAGCCAAGCGGGACTAGCGGGAGTTGATCCGTTCTTC. It codes for CASSQAGLAGVDPFF.

The chain uses TRBV6-5 and TRBJ2-6; D tentatively reads TRBD1 or TRBD2 (5 bases each). Germline values: CDR1 MNHEY, CDR2 SVGAGI. This CDR3 has 15 residues. The V end was cut by 8 bases, the J end by 1 base, with 12 bases between. In nucleotides, the CDR3 is TGTGCCAGCTTGTCCGGGGCGTCTGGGGCCAACGTCCTGACTTTC. Translation: CASLSGASGANVLTF.

This clonotype was seen ten or more times. V and J are TRBV18 and TRBJ2-5; 7 positions match TRBD1. V trimming: 3 bases; J trimming: 2 bases; junction bases outside the gene matches: 12. Germline loops: CDR1 KGHSH, CDR2 LQKENI. The CDR3 is 17 amino acids. The CDR3 here is CASSPPSPGGSQETQYF. CDR3 DNA sequence: TGTGCCAGCTCACCTCCTAGTCCAGGGGGATCTCAAGAGACCCAGTACTTC.

The CDR3 DNA reads TGTGCCAGCAGTTTAGGTTTGGACAGGGTTAATTCACCCCTCCACTTT. Protein sequence: CASSLGLDRVNSPLHF. The genes are TRBV12-3 or TRBV12-4 and TRBJ1-6, with 8 bases fitting TRBD1. Trimming took 1 base from V and 6 from J; bases not matched to a gene: 5. The CDR3 spans 16 residues.

The rearrangement links TRBV12-3 or TRBV12-4 to TRBJ2-5; D tentatively fits TRBD1 or TRBD2 (5 bases each). Trimming stripped 4 bases from V and 2 bases from J, with 14 bases between. This CDR3 region has 15 residues. The CDR3 DNA reads as TGTGCCAGCAGTTCGTACCGGGACGGACAAGAGACCCAGTACTTC. Translating gives CASSSYRDGQETQYF.

This clonotype has more than one count but fewer than ten. In DNA form, the CDR3 reads TGTGCCAGCTTAAAGGGGGCGCTCACAGATACGCAGTATTTT. Its translation is CASLKGALTDTQYF. The chain uses TRBV6-1 and TRBJ2-3; 7 bases agree with TRBD1. This CDR3 has 14 amino acids. The J segment lost 2 bases and the V segment lost 8 bases, leaving 7 bases of the junction unmatched. Germline CDR1 and CDR2: MNHNS and SASEGT.

This sequence joins TRBV20-1 and TRBJ2-5, with 11 bases lining up with TRBD2. The CDR3 extends over 18 amino acids. Germline V lookup: CDR1 DFQATT, CDR2 SNEGSKA (reference sequence). With V trimmed by 5 bases and J by 2 bases, 16 bases remained unmatched. The CDR3, as DNA: TGCAGTGCTCTCAGCTACCGGTCTAGCGGGAGGAGGCAAGAGACCCAGTACTTC. As protein: CSALSYRSSGRRQETQYF.